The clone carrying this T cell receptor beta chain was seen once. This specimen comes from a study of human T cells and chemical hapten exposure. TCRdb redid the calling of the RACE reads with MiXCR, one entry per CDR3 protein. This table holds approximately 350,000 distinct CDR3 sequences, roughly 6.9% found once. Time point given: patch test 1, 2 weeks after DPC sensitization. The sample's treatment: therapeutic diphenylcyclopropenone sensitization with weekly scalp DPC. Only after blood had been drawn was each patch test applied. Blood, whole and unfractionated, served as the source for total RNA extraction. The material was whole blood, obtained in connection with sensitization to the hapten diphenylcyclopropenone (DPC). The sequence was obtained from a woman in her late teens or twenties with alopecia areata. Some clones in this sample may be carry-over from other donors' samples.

The CDR3 DNA sequence: TGTGCCAGCAGTAAGGGGGCTTATTCAACAGATACGCAGTATTTT. Translated, it gives CASSKGAYSTDTQYF. The chain links TRBV6-1 to TRBJ2-3; 7 bases are a match to TRBD1. CDR1 MNHNS and CDR2 SASEGT come from the germline V gene. The ends lost 5 bases at V and 3 bases at J; junction bases unmatched: 8. The CDR3 totals 15 residues.